The 29 T cell receptor beta chains presented below share a single source sample, sequenced in a study of CD8 T cells in ankylosing spondylitis. Overall study findings and caveats: Ankylosing spondylitis blood appeared to carry a characteristic TCR beta motif of 7 or 8 highly homologous variants.

These TCRs are of unknown antigen specificity. MiXCR, run by TCRdb on the 5' RACE reads, gives a single entry per CDR3 protein. Among 450,000 to 550,000 distinct CDR3 sequences, over 4% were seen once, and the ten largest hold under 4.5%. The sample consisted of blood, either unsorted or a sorted T cell fraction (not recorded which). The receptor set was obtained from a male donor with ankylosing spondylitis.

This clonotype was counted a few times. The chain is built from TRBV6-4 and TRBJ2-1; TRBD2 matches 12 bases. The junction had 7 bases not matched to a gene; V was cut back by 4 bases and J by 6 bases. This CDR3 comprises 16 residues. Germline CDR1 and CDR2: MRHNA and SNTAGT. This CDR3 is CASSAFLAGGSNEQFF. The CDR3 bases are TGTGCCAGCAGTGCCTTTCTAGCGGGAGGGTCCAATGAGCAGTTCTTC.

This clonotype was observed at least ten times. The rearrangement uses TRBV11-2 and TRBJ1-2; no clear D gene. V lost 6 bases, J lost 0 bases, and 11 bases lay in between. Per the germline V gene, CDR1 is SGHAT and CDR2 is FQNNGV. The CDR3 is 14 amino acids. CDR3 protein: CASRTLSANYGYTF. DNA for the CDR3: TGTGCCAGCAGGACACTTTCAGCTAACTATGGCTACACCTTC.

This clonotype was found many times. The chain carries TRBV7-2 and TRBJ2-5; 11 bases line up with TRBD2. The CDR3 length is 16 residues. Germline values: CDR1 SGHTA, CDR2 FQGNSA. V lost 3 bases and J lost 5; bases outside the gene matches: 8. This CDR3 reads CASSFPLAGGGETQYF. For the CDR3, the DNA is TGTGCCAGCAGCTTTCCCCTAGCGGGGGGAGGTGAGACCCAGTACTTC.

This clonotype was counted at least ten times. This rearrangement joins TRBV6-2 or TRBV6-3 to TRBJ2-2; D call uncertain. Germline assignment: CDR1 MNHEY and CDR2 SVGEGT. The CDR3 runs 16 residues. Deletions cut 0 bases from V and 7 bases from J, with 15 bases between. The CDR3 region is CASSYSEMPLGGELFF. CDR3 bases: TGTGCCAGCAGTTACTCTGAGATGCCCCTGGGCGGGGAGCTGTTTTTT.

This clonotype was recorded many times. The rearrangement joins TRBV6-1 to TRBJ1-1; TRBD1 agrees at 11 bases. The CDR3 runs to 15 residues. The germline CDR1 and CDR2 sequences are MNHNS and SASEGT. Trimming at V came to 8 bases and at J to 5 bases, leaving 10 bases not matched to a gene. CDR3 sequence: CASWSGQGARTEAFF. The CDR3 DNA is TGTGCCAGCTGGAGTGGACAGGGGGCGCGGACTGAAGCTTTCTTT.

This clonotype has at least ten counts. The J gene is TRBJ1-2, the V gene TRBV6-1, with D possibly TRBD1 on 6 matching bases. The V end lost 0 bases, the J end lost 3 bases, and 8 bases lay between the germline ends. This CDR3 is 14 amino acids long. Germline CDR1 MNHNS, CDR2 SASEGT. In nucleotides, the CDR3 is TGTGCCAGCAGTGAAGCGCCAGGGGACTATGGCTACACCTTC. As protein: CASSEAPGDYGYTF.

This clonotype was seen repeatedly, ten times or more. The CDR3: CASSLLVYSTAQGYTF. In nucleotides, the CDR3 is TGTGCCAGCAGCTTATTGGTTTATTCGACGGCTCAGGGCTACACCTTC. This chain uses TRBV7-2 with TRBJ1-2, with no clear D. The germline V gene encodes CDR1 SGHTA and CDR2 FQGNSA. The CDR3 extends over 16 amino acids. V was clipped by 2 bases and J by 8 bases, with 21 bases between them.

In this sample, this clonotype turned up many times. The rearrangement links TRBV6-1 to TRBJ1-2; no clear D. The CDR3 is 16 residues long. CDR1 is MNHNS and CDR2 is SASEGT in the germline V gene. V lost 2 bases to trimming and J lost 5 bases, with 18 bases between them. This CDR3 is CASSELGLSYRYGYTF. CDR3 in DNA: TGTGCCAGCAGTGAACTAGGCTTGTCTTACCGGTATGGCTACACCTTC.

This clonotype was detected many times. The chain recombines TRBV7-9 with TRBJ2-5; 11 bases fit TRBD2. Germline CDR1 reads SEHNR; CDR2 reads FQNEAQ (reference sequence). Losses at the gene ends were 5 bases for V and 5 bases for J; bases not matched to a gene: 10. This CDR3 spans 16 amino acids. The CDR3 is CASSPRLAGGWETQYF. DNA of the CDR3: TGTGCCAGCAGCCCCCGCCTAGCGGGAGGTTGGGAGACCCAGTACTTC.

This clonotype was seen at least ten times. V is TRBV20-1 and J is TRBJ1-5, with D unclear. This CDR3 contains 13 residues. V gave up 0 bases and J gave up 6 bases, with 9 bases separating them. From germline, CDR1 is DFQATT and CDR2 SNEGSKA (reference sequence). The CDR3 DNA sequence: TGCAGTGCTAGAGATGAGGGAGGTCAGCCCCAGCATTTT. Translating it yields CSARDEGGQPQHF.

This clonotype was detected many times. The rearrangement uses TRBV7-2 and TRBJ1-1; TRBD1 matches at 8 bases. Losses at the gene ends were 5 bases for V and 1 base for J; bases not matched to a gene: 6. The CDR3 consists of 15 residues. Germline lookup yields CDR1 SGHTA and CDR2 FQGNSA. The CDR3 sequence is CASSNYDRGNTEAFF. CDR3 nucleotides: TGTGCCAGCAGCAATTACGACAGGGGGAACACTGAAGCTTTCTTT. The full variable domain, with the rest looked up from reference TRBV7-2 and TRBJ1-1, is GAGVSQSPSNKVTEKGKDVELRCDPISGHTALYWYRQSLGQGLEFLIYFQGNSAPDKSGLPSDRFSAERTGGSVSTLTIQRTQQEDSAVYLCASSNYDRGNTEAFFGQGTRLTVV.

Many counts were recorded for this clonotype. The J gene is TRBJ2-1, the V gene TRBV11-2; D is ambiguous. Germline V gene lookup returns CDR1 SGHAT and CDR2 FQNNGV. V lost 5 bases and J lost 0, with 26 bases in between. This CDR3 has 20 amino acids. As DNA, the CDR3 is TGTGCCAGCAGCCTCCCCGGACCCCTTCCACGTCCGAGCTCCTACAATGAGCAGTTCTTC. This translates into CASSLPGPLPRPSSYNEQFF. The entire variable domain, with the rest obtained from reference TRBV11-2 and TRBJ2-1, is as follows: EAGVAQSPRYKIIEKRQSVAFWCNPISGHATLYWYQQILGQGPKLLIQFQNNGVVDDSQLPKDRFSAERLKGVDSTLKIQPAKLEDSAVYLCASSLPGPLPRPSSYNEQFFGPGTRLTVL.

The chain joins TRBV27 to TRBJ1-2; D is uncertain. Per the germline V gene, CDR1 is MNHEY and CDR2 is SMNVEV (reference sequence). With 4 bases removed from V and 6 bases from J, the gap between germline ends came to 15 bases. There are 14 residues in the CDR3. DNA of the CDR3: TGTGCCAGCAGTTCTAGGTTCGGAGGGAATGGCTACACCTTC. This codes for CASSSRFGGNGYTF.

With regard to this clonotype: This may be a read error: a much more frequent sequence differs by one nucleotide. V gene TRBV10-3 combines with J gene TRBJ2-7, with a tentative D call TRBD1 (6 bases). V lost 10 bases, J lost 3 bases, and 16 bases lay in between. In germline, CDR1 is ENHRY, CDR2 SYGVKD. CDR3 length: 13 amino acids. The CDR3 spells CATRPVQGYEQYF. CDR3 nucleotides: TGTGCCACCCGACCGGTACAGGGCTACGAGCAGTACTTC.

This clonotype was detected only a few times. V is TRBV5-1 and J is TRBJ2-3; D unresolved. The CDR3 extends over 15 amino acids. Germline V gene sequence: CDR1 SGHRS, CDR2 YFSETQ. Trimming cost V 0 bases and J 2 bases, with 10 bases left between them. Written as DNA, the CDR3 is TGCGCCAGCAGCTTGGTTCCAGAAATCACAGATACGCAGTATTTT. Protein: CASSLVPEITDTQYF.

This clonotype was detected ten times or more. The chain employs TRBV27 and TRBJ2-1; TRBD2 is a possible D gene (6 bases). There are 13 residues in the CDR3. Trimming left V 6 bases short and J 3 bases short, with 9 bases between. Germline V gives CDR1 MNHEY, CDR2 SMNVEV (reference sequence). CDR3 sequence (DNA): TGTGCCAGCAGCTCGACTAGCTACAATGAGCAGTTCTTC. Encoded protein: CASSSTSYNEQFF.

This clonotype was detected many times. The chain links TRBV10-3 to TRBJ1-3; D not certain. The V and J ends lost 3 bases and 0 bases respectively, with 6 bases between them. In germline, CDR1 is ENHRY, CDR2 SYGVKD. This CDR3 spans 14 amino acids. CDR3 DNA sequence: TGTGCCATCAGTGACAGGATCTCTGGAAACACCATATATTTT. Translating gives CAISDRISGNTIYF.

This clonotype was detected ten times or more. This chain joins TRBV7-8 and TRBJ2-7; no firm D call. The CDR3 is made up of 13 amino acids. V lost 5 bases to trimming and J lost 2 bases, with 10 bases between them. Germline values: CDR1 SGHVS, CDR2 FQNEAQ. This CDR3 reads CASSPLIPYEQYF. DNA for the CDR3: TGTGCCAGCAGCCCCCTTATACCCTACGAGCAGTACTTC.

This clonotype was seen repeatedly, ten times or more. The chain combines TRBV7-2 with TRBJ2-7; the D gene is possibly TRBD2 (6 bases). The CDR3 loop spans 15 amino acids. V was clipped by 5 bases and J by 5 bases, with 19 bases between them. Germline V gives CDR1 SGHTA, CDR2 FQGNSA. DNA of the CDR3: TGTGCCAGCAGCCAACGCCCGATCGGGGGTAACGAGCAGTACTTC. Translated, it gives CASSQRPIGGNEQYF.

At least ten counts were recorded for this clonotype. The chain couples TRBV20-1 to TRBJ1-5; D is unclear. V lost 6 bases, J lost 7 bases, and 19 bases lay in between. The CDR3 has 14 residues. Germline V gene lookup returns CDR1 DFQATT and CDR2 SNEGSKA (reference sequence). The CDR3 protein is CSADTQALGQPQHF. The CDR3 DNA sequence: TGCAGTGCCGACACGCAGGCCCTCGGGCAGCCCCAGCATTTT.

This clonotype was seen more than once but under ten times. V and J are TRBV3-1 and TRBJ2-3; 8 nucleotides match TRBD2. Germline CDR1 LGHDT, CDR2 YNNKEL (reference sequence). CDR3 length equals 15 residues. V lost 1 base and J lost 4; bases outside the gene matches: 4. In DNA, the CDR3 is TGTGCCAGCAGCCAAGTGGTACTAGCGGCAGATACGCAGTATTTT. Translated, it gives CASSQVVLAADTQYF.

This clonotype has ten or more counts. The CDR3 is CSAIGQAGADYTF. For the CDR3, the DNA is TGCAGTGCTATAGGACAGGCCGGCGCAGACTACACCTTC. The chain uses TRBV20-1 and TRBJ1-2, with 7 bases fitting TRBD1. V lost 4 bases to trimming and J lost 10 bases; unmatched junction nucleotides: 12. CDR3 length: 13 amino acids. The germline gives CDR1 DFQATT, CDR2 SNEGSKA (reference sequence).

This clonotype has at least ten counts. The gene calls are TRBV6-2 or TRBV6-3 and TRBJ2-3, with D possibly matching TRBD2 (6 bases). Germline CDR1 and CDR2: MNHEY and SVGEGT. V was shortened by 4 bases and J by 1 base, with 15 bases between the two germline ends. The CDR3 contains 16 residues. The CDR3 nucleotides read TGTGCCAGCAGTTGGGAGCTGGCTAGCGGCACAGATACGCAGTATTTT. Protein sequence: CASSWELASGTDTQYF.

This clonotype came up many times. The chain has TRBV6-5 and TRBJ2-7; D may be TRBD1 (5 bases). Germline V gives CDR1 MNHEY, CDR2 SVGAGI. Deletions cut 8 bases from V and 1 base from J, with 9 bases between. CDR3 size: 12 residues. CDR3 in amino acids: CASQDISYEQYF. The CDR3 region has the DNA TGTGCCAGCCAGGACATTTCCTACGAGCAGTACTTC.

This clonotype has more than one count but fewer than ten. This chain connects TRBV11-2 to TRBJ2-7; D tentatively fits TRBD1 or TRBD2 (6 bases each). Trimming cost V 0 bases and J 3 bases, with 15 bases left between them. The germline CDR1 and CDR2 sequences are SGHAT and FQNNGV. This CDR3 contains 16 residues. The CDR3 nucleotides are TGTGCCAGCAGCTTAGATGGACTCAGGGGACTCTACGAGCAGTACTTC. Translating it yields CASSLDGLRGLYEQYF.

This clonotype was seen a handful of times. The V gene is TRBV20-1, the J gene TRBJ2-1; D is unresolved. Germline V gene sequence: CDR1 DFQATT, CDR2 SNEGSKA (reference sequence). The CDR3 length is 15 residues. The V and J ends lost 0 bases and 0 bases respectively, with 9 bases between them. The CDR3 DNA follows: TGCAGTGCTAGAGATCGGAAGAGCTCCTACAATGAGCAGTTCTTC. It specifies CSARDRKSSYNEQFF.

This clonotype was seen ten or more times. CDR3 sequence: CASSQDEVAGDTQFF. CDR3 coding DNA: TGTGCCAGCAGCCAAGATGAGGTAGCGGGGGACACCCAGTTCTTC. The chain joins TRBV4-2 to TRBJ2-1, with 9 bases lining up with TRBD2. J gave up 13 bases and V 0 bases, and 10 bases lay outside the gene matches. CDR3 length: 15 amino acids. Germline V gene data show CDR1 as LGHNA and CDR2 as YNFKEQ.

This clonotype has ten or more counts. The V gene is TRBV20-1, the J gene TRBJ2-7, with D possibly TRBD2 on 6 matching bases. Trimming pared 3 bases from V and 5 bases from J, leaving 17 bases between. The CDR3 totals 14 residues. The germline V gene encodes CDR1 DFQATT and CDR2 SNEGSKA (reference sequence). The CDR3: CSASPLLGGNEQYF. The DNA of the CDR3 is TGCAGTGCTAGCCCCCTGCTCGGGGGAAACGAGCAGTACTTC.

The rearrangement links TRBV10-3 to TRBJ2-7; possibly TRBD2 for D (5 bases). V lost 1 base and J 3 bases, leaving 16 bases between the germline ends. The V gene's germline CDR1 is ENHRY and CDR2 SYGVKD. This CDR3 spans 16 amino acids. In DNA, the CDR3 is TGTGCCATCAGTGAGTTGCCCAGCCGGGAATACTACGAGCAGTACTTC. Translation: CAISELPSREYYEQYF.